The 8 T cell receptor beta chains in this list originate from one sample, sequenced in a study of cytomegalovirus exposure and HLA in healthy donors. The PCR had 60 Vbeta and 13 Jbeta primers. The assay was immunoSEQ multiplex PCR, and TCRdb's table has in-frame clones only and misses some. This table has 130,000 to 150,000 clones, 75% to 80% appearing once. The sample comprised PBMCs. The source of these receptors is a woman aged 25-40 years in good health and CMV-seronegative.

DNA for the CDR3: TGTGCCAGCAGACCGCCGGGACAGGAAAAACTGTTTTTT. It specifies CASRPPGQEKLFF. The V call is TRBV6-5, the J call TRBJ1-4; 7 positions match TRBD1. Germline loops: CDR1 MNHEY, CDR2 SVGAGI. The ends lost 6 bases at V and 8 bases at J; junction bases unmatched: 6. This CDR3 contains 13 residues.

The chain recombines TRBV6-6 with TRBJ1-4; 7 nucleotides line up with TRBD1. The CDR3 runs 14 residues. The germline V gene has CDR1 MNHNY and CDR2 SVGAGI (reference sequence). Germline trimming cut 4 bases from V and 8 bases from J; bases unmatched to any gene: 7. The CDR3 DNA reads TGTGCCAGCAGTTCCGGGACAGCCGGGGAAAAACTGTTTTTT. It specifies CASSSGTAGEKLFF.

The chain combines TRBV5-1 with TRBJ2-7, with D possibly TRBD2 on 6 matching bases. From germline, CDR1 is SGHRS and CDR2 YFSETQ. Trimming pared 4 bases from V and 3 bases from J, leaving 11 bases between. There are 13 residues in the CDR3. This CDR3 is CASSHGGNYEQYF. CDR3 nucleotide sequence: TGCGCCAGCAGCCACGGGGGAAACTACGAGCAGTACTTC.

This chain joins TRBV5-8 and TRBJ2-1; a possible D gene is TRBD1 (6 bases). CDR3 length equals 18 residues. V was cut by 4 bases and J by 9 bases, with 29 bases left in between. Germline assignment: CDR1 SGHTS and CDR2 YDEGEE. The DNA of the CDR3 is TGTGCCAGCAGCGGGGCGGTGTGGGGATGGGACAATATTGGTGAGCAGTTCTTC. Protein product: CASSGAVWGWDNIGEQFF.

The chain joins TRBV7-2 to TRBJ1-3, with a possible D match to TRBD1 (5 bases). CDR3 length: 17 residues. The V and J ends lost 5 bases and 3 bases respectively, with 20 bases between them. The germline V gene encodes CDR1 SGHTA and CDR2 FQGNSA. CDR3 residues: CASSPLEGFGGGNTIYF. The CDR3 DNA is TGTGCCAGCAGCCCCTTGGAGGGGTTCGGGGGTGGAAACACCATATATTTT.

V and J are TRBV9 and TRBJ2-7; TRBD1 might be the D (6 bases). This CDR3 comprises 14 residues. V was cut by 0 bases and J by 3 bases, with 10 bases left in between. Germline lookup yields CDR1 SGDLS and CDR2 YYNGEE. The CDR3 region has the DNA TGTGCCAGCAGCGTAGCTGTCAGGGGCTACGAGCAGTACTTC. It translates to CASSVAVRGYEQYF.

Of note for this clone: Other DNA sequences from this sample encode an identical CDR3 as well. The rearrangement links TRBV5-4 to TRBJ1-1, with D possibly being TRBD1 (5 bases). The CDR3 loop spans 13 amino acids. V was cut by 4 bases and J by 3 bases, with 10 bases left in between. CDR1 and CDR2 from the germline V gene are SGHNT and YYREEE (reference sequence). CDR3 nucleotides: TGTGCCAGCAGCCGGAGGGGTGACACTGAAGCTTTCTTT. As protein: CASSRRGDTEAFF.

The chain employs TRBV2 and TRBJ1-1, with D maybe TRBD1 (5 bases). Germline CDR1 is SNHLY and CDR2 is FYNNEI. Trimming removed 6 bases at V and 1 base at J, with 9 bases between. The CDR3 consists of 13 residues. The CDR3 sequence: CASRMQGNTEAFF. CDR3 bases: TGTGCCAGCAGAATGCAGGGGAACACTGAAGCTTTCTTT.